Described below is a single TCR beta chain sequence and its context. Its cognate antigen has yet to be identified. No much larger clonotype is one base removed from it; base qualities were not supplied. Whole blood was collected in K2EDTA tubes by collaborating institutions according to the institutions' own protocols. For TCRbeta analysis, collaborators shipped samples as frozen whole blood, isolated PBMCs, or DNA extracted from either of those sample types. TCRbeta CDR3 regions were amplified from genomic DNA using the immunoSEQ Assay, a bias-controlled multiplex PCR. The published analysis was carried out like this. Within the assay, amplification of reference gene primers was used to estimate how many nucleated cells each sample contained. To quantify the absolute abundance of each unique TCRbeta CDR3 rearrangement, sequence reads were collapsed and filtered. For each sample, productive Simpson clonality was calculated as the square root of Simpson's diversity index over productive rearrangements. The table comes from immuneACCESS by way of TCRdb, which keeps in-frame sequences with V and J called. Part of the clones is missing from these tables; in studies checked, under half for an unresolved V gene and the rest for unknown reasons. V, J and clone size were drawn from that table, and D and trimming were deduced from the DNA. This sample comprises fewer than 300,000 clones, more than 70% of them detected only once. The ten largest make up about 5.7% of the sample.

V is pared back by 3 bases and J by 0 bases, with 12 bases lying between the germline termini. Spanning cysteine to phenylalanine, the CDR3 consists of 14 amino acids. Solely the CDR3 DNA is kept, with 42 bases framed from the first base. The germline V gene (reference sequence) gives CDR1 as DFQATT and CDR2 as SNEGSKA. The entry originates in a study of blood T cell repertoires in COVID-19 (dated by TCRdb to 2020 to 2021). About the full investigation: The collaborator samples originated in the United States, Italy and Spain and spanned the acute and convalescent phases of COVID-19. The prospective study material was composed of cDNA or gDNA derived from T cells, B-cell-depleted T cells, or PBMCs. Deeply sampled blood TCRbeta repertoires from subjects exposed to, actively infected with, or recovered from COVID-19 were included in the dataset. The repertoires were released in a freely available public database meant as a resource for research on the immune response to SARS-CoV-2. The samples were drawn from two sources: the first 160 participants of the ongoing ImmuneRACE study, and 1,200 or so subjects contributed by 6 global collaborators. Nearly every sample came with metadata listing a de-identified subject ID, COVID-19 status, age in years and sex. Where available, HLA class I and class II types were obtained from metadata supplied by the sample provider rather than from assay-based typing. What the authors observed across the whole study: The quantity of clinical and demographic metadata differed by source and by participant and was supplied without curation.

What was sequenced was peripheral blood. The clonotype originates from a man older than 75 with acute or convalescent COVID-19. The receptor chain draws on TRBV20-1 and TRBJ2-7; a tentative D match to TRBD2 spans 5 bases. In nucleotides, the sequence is TGCAGTGCTAGTGGACTGACTACCTCCTACGAGCAGTACTTC. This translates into CSASGLTTSYEQYF.